This T cell receptor beta chain appears in the sequencing data of a study of blood T cell repertoires in COVID-19. Across the study: The study drew acute and convalescent COVID-19 samples from the United States, Italy and Spain. PBMCs, B-cell-depleted T cells, or T cells were the source of the cDNA or gDNA that made up the material.

Trimming cost V 6 bases and J 6 bases; bases outside gene matches: 5. The CDR3 sequence is 13 residues long. Per the germline V gene, CDR1 is SNHLY and CDR2 is FYNNEI. Methods used by the authors: How many nucleated cells were present was estimated from reference gene primer amplification. Sequencing was performed with immunoSEQ multiplex PCR; in TCRdb, only in-frame clones are kept and a portion is missing. The V and J calls and clone size are taken from that table; D and trimming were inferred from the DNA. The sample records 150,000 to 200,000 clones, 88% being singletons. The receptor was derived from a man aged 35 to 55 with active or convalescent COVID-19. The chain links TRBV2 to TRBJ2-7; 10 positions agree with TRBD2. Source material: peripheral blood. CDR3 loop: CASSPRTSGEQYF. CDR3 nucleotide sequence: TGTGCCAGCAGCCCCAGGACTAGCGGCGAGCAGTACTTC.